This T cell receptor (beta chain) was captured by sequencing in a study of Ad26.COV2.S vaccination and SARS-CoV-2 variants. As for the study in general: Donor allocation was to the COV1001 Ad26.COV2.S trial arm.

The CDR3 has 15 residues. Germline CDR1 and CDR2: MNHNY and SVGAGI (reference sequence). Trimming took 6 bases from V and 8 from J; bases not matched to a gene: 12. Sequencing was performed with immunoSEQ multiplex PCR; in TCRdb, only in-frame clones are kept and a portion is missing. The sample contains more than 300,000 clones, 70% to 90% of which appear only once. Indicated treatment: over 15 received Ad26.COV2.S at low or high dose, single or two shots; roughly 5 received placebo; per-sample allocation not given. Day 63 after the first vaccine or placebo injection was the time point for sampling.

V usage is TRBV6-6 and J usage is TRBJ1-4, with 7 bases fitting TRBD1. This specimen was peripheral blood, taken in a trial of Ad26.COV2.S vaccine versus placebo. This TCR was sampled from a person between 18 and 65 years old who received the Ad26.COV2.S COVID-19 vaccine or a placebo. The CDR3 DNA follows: TGTGCCAGCAGCAACTACAGGGGAGTAAGGGAAAAACTGTTTTTT. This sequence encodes CASSNYRGVREKLFF.